This TCR beta chain was obtained from a study of CD8 T cells in ankylosing spondylitis. Findings and limits, study-wide: Reports say disease-linked clones showed up significantly more in matched ankylosing spondylitis synovial fluid.

TCRdb ran MiXCR on the 5' RACE reads and lists one entry per CDR3 protein. This table has about 240,000 distinct CDR3 sequences, about 10% appearing once. This clonotype was seen many times. The target antigen is unknown. The material sequenced was blood, either unsorted or a sorted T cell fraction (not recorded which). This receptor was identified in a male donor with ankylosing spondylitis or in good health (not recorded which).

The CDR3 sequence: CASSLGNIGNQPQHF. CDR3 sequence (DNA): TGTGCCAGCAGCTTAGGGAACATTGGCAATCAGCCCCAGCATTTT. The chain joins TRBV7-8 to TRBJ1-5; D ambiguous. The CDR3 sequence is 15 residues long. Germline assignment: CDR1 SGHVS and CDR2 FQNEAQ. The V end was cut by 1 base, the J end by 2 bases, with 9 bases between.